The sequence of this T cell receptor (beta chain) was determined in a study of blood T cell repertoires in COVID-19 (dated by TCRdb to 2018 to 2020). At the level of the whole study: Collaborator samples came from the United States, Italy and Spain and covered acute and convalescent phases of COVID-19. The prospective study material was composed of cDNA or gDNA derived from T cells, B-cell-depleted T cells, or PBMCs. Deeply sampled blood TCRbeta repertoires from subjects exposed to, actively infected with, or recovered from COVID-19 were included in the dataset. The repertoires were released in a freely available public database meant as a resource for research on the immune response to SARS-CoV-2. Samples came from the ongoing ImmuneRACE study (first 160 participants) plus 1,254 subjects from 6 global collaborators. Nearly every sample came with metadata listing a de-identified subject ID, COVID-19 status, age in years and sex. HLA class I and class II types, where available, came from metadata supplied by the sample provider rather than from assay-based typing. Study-wide findings and limitations: Clinical and demographic metadata were provided uncurated, with the amount varying by source and participant.

As regards this clone: Its antigen is not yet known. Base quality data are lacking; no much larger clone is found one base away.

Participants in the prospective study were enrolled through a virtual design, were aged about 18 to 89 years, and lived in about 25 United States geographic areas. In the prospective study, cohorts were assigned on the basis of participant-reported clinical history obtained from a screening survey and a study questionnaire. Recovered participants in ImmuneRACE Cohort 3 were defined as having two consecutive negative NP/OP PCR tests, clearance from a healthcare professional, or resolution of symptoms. Each participant in the prospective study had whole blood, serum and a nasopharyngeal or oropharyngeal swab collected by mobile phlebotomists. Additional blood draws and questionnaires over an approximately 2-month period could optionally be provided by prospective study participants. Prospective study blood samples were shipped either frozen or at room temperature before DNA extraction. TCRbeta CDR3 regions were amplified from genomic DNA by means of the immunoSEQ Assay, a bias-controlled multiplex PCR. As for the authors' bioinformatics: Within the assay, amplification of reference gene primers was used to estimate how many nucleated cells each sample contained. To quantify the absolute abundance of each unique TCRbeta CDR3 rearrangement, sequence reads were collapsed and filtered. For each sample, productive Simpson clonality was calculated as the square root of Simpson's diversity index over productive rearrangements. In its TCRdb copy, this immuneACCESS table keeps in-frame sequences only and misses some clones. Where compared with another copy, unresolved V genes explain less than half of these, and the others have no known cause. Clone size and the V and J calls come from that table; the DNA yielded D and trimming. In this sample the table shows over 150,000 clones, around 85% of which occur a single time. The ten largest clones take up roughly 6.2% of the sample.

V loses 4 bases of germline sequence and J loses 5 bases, and the interval between the two ends is 18 bases. From the germline V gene, CDR1 is SGDLS and CDR2 is YYNGEE. From the cysteine through the phenylalanine, the CDR3 covers 15 amino acids. Only CDR3 DNA remains: 45 bases, in frame from the first base. Input material: PBMCs or T cells enriched from blood (not recorded which). The rearranged chain carries TRBV9 and TRBJ1-2; the D gene is perhaps TRBD1, from 6 matching bases. This sequence was found in a man aged 40-49 years who had recovered from COVID-19. The DNA is as follows: TGTGCCAGCAGCCCCCCGTACGGGCAGGGGTATGGCTACACCTTC. Translated, this gives CASSPPYGQGYGYTF. The full variable domain, completed from the reference TRBV9 and TRBJ1-2 proteins outside the CDR3, reads DSGVTQTPKHLITATGQRVTLRCSPRSGDLSVYWYQQSLDQGLQFLIQYYNGEERAKGNILERFSAQQFPDLHSELNLSSLELGDSALYFCASSPPYGQGYGYTFGSGTRLTVV.